A selection of T cell receptor beta chains follows, all from one sample in a study of cytomegalovirus exposure and HLA in healthy donors. The data were produced by immunoSEQ multiplex PCR, yet TCRdb's version contains in-frame clones alone and is incomplete. In the table there are around 100,000 clones, about 80% of which are singletons. The sample comprised PBMCs. These receptor sequences come from a woman aged 40 to 50 in good health and CMV-seronegative. CDR3s include the opening cysteine and the closing phenylalanine or tryptophan. The D gene is left open where the match is weak. Where a row states a size, it is once, few, many or the class of an expanded clone; other rows omit it.

size,J,V,D,DNA,CDR3
once,TRBJ1-3,TRBV5-1,.,TGCGCCAGCTCGAACGCCGCGGCGGGGGGCTCTGGAAACACCATATATTTT,CASSNAAAGGSGNTIYF
.,TRBJ2-1,TRBV2,.,TGTGCCAGCAGCGAATCAGCGAGCTCCTACAATGAGCAGTTCTTC,CASSESASSYNEQFF
.,TRBJ2-7,TRBV15,TRBD1,TGTGCCACCAGCAGAGGTGGGACAGGGCAGGCCGAGCAGTACTTC,CATSRGGTGQAEQYF
.,TRBJ2-6,TRBV2,.,TGTGCCAGCAGGGAGGCCGGCTCTGGGGCCAACGTCCTGACTTTC,CASREAGSGANVLTF
.,TRBJ2-7,TRBV2,TRBD1,TGTGCCAGCAGTGCATGGGACAGTTCCTACGAGCAGTACTTC,CASSAWDSSYEQYF
.,TRBJ1-2,TRBV4-1,.,TGCGCCAGCAGCCAAGGGGGGCGCAGCTATGGCTACACCTTC,CASSQGGRSYGYTF
.,TRBJ2-7,TRBV5-8,.,TGTGCCAGCAGCCCGGGGGTCATGGACATTACCACCTACGAGCAGTACTTC,CASSPGVMDITTYEQYF
few,TRBJ1-6,TRBV30,.,TGTGCCTGGAGTCTGGGGCAGGGTCGCTCACCCCTCCACTTT,CAWSLGQGRSPLHF
.,TRBJ1-1,TRBV28,TRBD1,TGTGCCAGCAGTGAATCCGGGACAGGGGGTATGAACACTGAAGCTTTCTTT,CASSESGTGGMNTEAFF
.,TRBJ1-1,TRBV10-1,.,TGCGCCAGCACCTCGGACTCAAAGAACACTGAAGCTTTCTTT,CASTSDSKNTEAFF
once,TRBJ1-1,TRBV28,.,TGTGCCAGCAGTCCCTCCGCACAAAGGAACACTGAAGCTTTCTTT,CASSPSAQRNTEAFF
.,TRBJ2-1,TRBV28,.,TGTGCCAGCAGTTTTGGTCGCGGGCGCAAGTTCTTC,CASSFGRGRKFF
.,TRBJ1-1,TRBV19,.,TGTGCCAGCGCTAAGTGGAGGGAAAACACTGAAGCTTTCTTT,CASAKWRENTEAFF
few,TRBJ2-7,TRBV5-1,TRBD1,TGCGCCAGCAGCTTGGAGGGACAGGGAGGCGAGCAGTACTTC,CASSLEGQGGEQYF
.,TRBJ1-2,TRBV5-1,TRBD1,TGCGCCAGCAGCTCCACTCCTGGGACAGCGCCCTATGGCTACACCTTC,CASSSTPGTAPYGYTF
.,TRBJ2-7,TRBV7-9,.,TGTGCCAGCAGTCGTCAGGGGGGTCACTACGAGCAGTACTTC,CASSRQGGHYEQYF
.,TRBJ2-7,TRBV28,TRBD1,TGTGCCAGCAGACCGACAGGGGCGTTAGGTTACGAGCAGTACTTC,CASRPTGALGYEQYF
.,TRBJ2-1,TRBV5-4,.,TGTGCCAGCAGCTTGGAAGGGGATGAGCAGTTCTTC,CASSLEGDEQFF
few,TRBJ2-3,TRBV6-5,TRBD2,TGTGCCAGCAGCCCCGGGACTAGCAGAGATACGCAGTATTTT,CASSPGTSRDTQYF
.,TRBJ2-3,TRBV27,TRBD2,TGTGCCAGCAGCCGACTAGCGGGAGCAGATACGCAGTATTTT,CASSRLAGADTQYF
.,TRBJ2-7,TRBV28,TRBD1,TGTGCCACCCAAGGACAGGGAGGTTCCTACGAGCAGTACTTC,CATQGQGGSYEQYF
few,TRBJ2-1,TRBV7-2,TRBD2,TGTGCCAGCAGTTCCGGGACTAGCGGGAGGGTTGGAGAGCAGTTCTTC,CASSSGTSGRVGEQFF
.,TRBJ1-1,TRBV16,.,TGTGCCAGCAGCCTTCCAGGGGCGGGGAACACTGAAGCTTTCTTT,CASSLPGAGNTEAFF
.,TRBJ2-7,TRBV7-9,.,TGTTCCAGCAGCTTTAATGCCTACGAGCAGTACTTC,CSSSFNAYEQYF
.,TRBJ2-7,TRBV11-1,.,TGTGCCAGCAGCTTCGTCGCAGGAAGCTCCTACGAGCAGTACTTC,CASSFVAGSSYEQYF
.,TRBJ1-5,TRBV2,TRBD1,TGTGCCATACAGGGACAGACCAATCAGCCCCAGCATTTT,CAIQGQTNQPQHF
.,TRBJ1-1,TRBV30,.,TGTGCCTGGAGCGCCGGTATGAACACTGAAGCTTTCTTT,CAWSAGMNTEAFF
.,TRBJ2-1,TRBV2,TRBD2,TGTGCCAGCAGCAGCCCAGTTCTACTAGCGGCCGGGGGCAAAGAGCAGTTCTTC,CASSSPVLLAAGGKEQFF
.,TRBJ1-5,TRBV7-2,TRBD1,TGTGCCAGCAGCTTAGAGGGACAGGGGTATCAGCCCCAGCATTTT,CASSLEGQGYQPQHF
.,TRBJ2-2,TRBV7-2,.,TGTGCCAGCAGCTTAGATTACTTAAACACCGGGGAGCTGTTTTTT,CASSLDYLNTGELFF
.,TRBJ2-1,TRBV5-4,TRBD2,TGTGCCAGCAGCGAGACTAGCGGCATCTACAATGAGCAGTTCTTC,CASSETSGIYNEQFF
.,TRBJ2-1,TRBV7-8,TRBD1,TGTGCCAGCAGCTTAAGGCGGGCCCGGGACAGGGTATACAATGAGCAGTTCTTC,CASSLRRARDRVYNEQFF
.,TRBJ2-1,TRBV19,.,TGTGCCACCAAGGACTGGAGCTCCTACAATGAGCAGTTCTTC,CATKDWSSYNEQFF
.,TRBJ2-7,TRBV4-3,TRBD1,TGCGCCAGCAGCCAAGGGGGACAGGGGGCAGTCTACGAGCAGTACTTC,CASSQGGQGAVYEQYF
.,TRBJ2-7,TRBV30,TRBD2,TGTGCCTGGAGTGTACCACTGGCGGGAGCTCCTCCGGAGTACTTC,CAWSVPLAGAPPEYF
.,TRBJ2-3,TRBV6-5,.,TGTGCCAGCAGTACCGGGACTGGGACAGATACGCAGTATTTT,CASSTGTGTDTQYF
.,TRBJ1-4,TRBV2,TRBD1,TGTGCCAGCACCGTCCACAGGGGAGGTGAAAAACTGTTTTTT,CASTVHRGGEKLFF
.,TRBJ2-1,TRBV7-3,.,TGTGCCAGCAGCCCCAGCGGCCCCCTTGCGGCTGAGCAGTTCTTC,CASSPSGPLAAEQFF
.,TRBJ1-2,TRBV5-1,.,TGCGCCAGCAGCTTGTCGACAGCCAACTATGGCTACACCTTC,CASSLSTANYGYTF
.,TRBJ2-1,TRBV7-6,TRBD1,TGTGCCAGCAGCTGGCCAAAAGGGACAGAGCTGTACAATGAGCAGTTCTTC,CASSWPKGTELYNEQFF
few,TRBJ2-7,TRBV27,TRBD2,TGTGCCAGCGGGCCTGGACTAGCGGGAGGAGAGCAGTACTTC,CASGPGLAGGEQYF
.,TRBJ2-4,TRBV28,TRBD1,TGTGCCAGCAGTTTCCCTCTACAGGGGGTAGACAAAAACATTCAGTACTTC,CASSFPLQGVDKNIQYF
.,TRBJ2-1,TRBV7-8,.,TGTGCCAGCAGCTTAGGGGGGGATGAGCAGTTCTTC,CASSLGGDEQFF
.,TRBJ1-2,TRBV7-2,TRBD1,TGTGCCAGCAACTCACCCGGGGGACAGGGGGGTTCCTATGGCTACACCTTC,CASNSPGGQGGSYGYTF
.,TRBJ2-1,TRBV5-1,TRBD2,TGCGCCAGCAGCTGGGGCAAAGGCGGGAGGGACTACAATGAGCAGTTCTTC,CASSWGKGGRDYNEQFF
.,TRBJ1-6,TRBV5-1,.,TGCGCCAGCAGCTGGGGGGGCGCCGATTCACCCCTCCACTTT,CASSWGGADSPLHF
.,TRBJ2-7,TRBV15,TRBD2,TGTGCCACCAGCAGGCCCTTCGAAGCGGGAGGTACCTACGAGCAGTACTTC,CATSRPFEAGGTYEQYF
few,TRBJ2-1,TRBV27,TRBD2,TGTGCCAGCAGTTTATTTTATCACGGGAGGTCCTACAATGAGCAGTTCTTC,CASSLFYHGRSYNEQFF
once,TRBJ2-7,TRBV10-3,TRBD1,TGTGCCATCAGTGGACGCGACAGGGTCTACGAGCAGTACTTC,CAISGRDRVYEQYF
.,TRBJ1-6,TRBV4-3,TRBD1,TGCGCCAGCAGCCAGGGACAGGGTGAATCACCCCTCCACTTT,CASSQGQGESPLHF
.,TRBJ1-5,TRBV5-8,.,TGTGCCAGTAACCCGACAAGCCCCAATCAGCCCCAGCATTTT,CASNPTSPNQPQHF
.,TRBJ2-1,TRBV7-8,.,TGTGCCAGCAGCGTAAAATGGACAGCCAATGAGCAGTTCTTC,CASSVKWTANEQFF
.,TRBJ2-2,TRBV14,TRBD1,TGTGCCAGCAGCCAAGCGAAGCTTGCAGGGGGCGGAAACACCGGGGAGCTGTTTTTT,CASSQAKLAGGGNTGELFF
.,TRBJ2-5,TRBV4-1,TRBD1,TGCGCCAGCAGCCACAAGGGGCCCACCGGGACAGGGACAGAGACCCAGTACTTC,CASSHKGPTGTGTETQYF
.,TRBJ1-2,TRBV19,.,TGTGCCAGTAGGGGGCTGGATGGCTACACCTTC,CASRGLDGYTF